The 25 T cell receptor beta chains below were found in one sample sequenced in a study of CD8 T cells in ankylosing spondylitis. MiXCR was run by TCRdb on the 5' RACE reads, yielding one entry per CDR3 protein. The sample contains about 130,000 distinct CDR3 sequences, roughly 13% of which appear only once. Specimen: blood, either unsorted or a sorted T cell fraction (not recorded which). The receptor set was obtained from a female donor with ankylosing spondylitis or in good health (not recorded which).

This clonotype was detected many times. The chain uses TRBV29-1 and TRBJ1-2; the D gene is possibly TRBD1 (5 bases). CDR3 size: 15 residues. The V gene lost 0 bases and the J gene lost 8 bases, with 19 bases spanning the gap. Germline V gene lookup returns CDR1 SQVTM and CDR2 ANQGSEA. The CDR3 spells CSVEDLLGGSGGYTF. CDR3 nucleotide sequence: TGCAGCGTTGAAGATCTTCTTGGGGGTTCAGGCGGCTACACCTTC. Full variable domain (outside the CDR3, taken from reference TRBV29-1 and TRBJ1-2): SAVISQKPSRDICQRGTSLTIQCQVDSQVTMMFWYRQQPGQSLTLIATANQGSEATYESGFVIDKFPISRPNLTFSTLTVSNMSPEDSSIYLCSVEDLLGGSGGYTFGSGTRLTVV.

The table lists this clonotype with many counts. The chain carries TRBV2 and TRBJ1-2; D gene unclear. CDR3 length: 16 residues. Germline-derived CDR1 and CDR2 are SNHLY and FYNNEI. With 4 bases removed from V and 0 bases from J, the gap between germline ends came to 15 bases. The CDR3 DNA is TGTGCCAGCAGTGTTATCGCCCGACCGACTAACTATGGCTACACCTTC. It translates to CASSVIARPTNYGYTF.

V usage is TRBV7-2 and J usage is TRBJ2-3, with D tentatively TRBD1 (6 bases). V was trimmed by 4 bases and J by 2 bases, leaving 16 bases between them. CDR3 length: 16 residues. Germline assignment: CDR1 SGHTA and CDR2 FQGNSA. In DNA, the CDR3 is TGTGCCAGCAGCTCCACCCTGTGGGGGCCCACAGATACGCAGTATTTT. As protein: CASSSTLWGPTDTQYF.

The V call is TRBV5-1, the J call TRBJ2-7; D remains unclear. In germline, CDR1 is SGHRS, CDR2 YFSETQ. Trimming took off 2 bases at V and 6 bases at J, with 15 bases between the two ends. The CDR3 spans 14 residues. Here the CDR3 DNA reads TGCGCCAGCAGCTTCACGGAACCTTCGGCCGAGCAGTACTTC. The encoded protein is CASSFTEPSAEQYF.

The genes are TRBV20-1 and TRBJ2-7; the match to TRBD2 covers 10 bases. J gave up 0 bases and V 2 bases, and 1 base lay outside the gene matches. The CDR3 sequence is 14 residues long. The germline V gene encodes CDR1 DFQATT and CDR2 SNEGSKA (reference sequence). For the CDR3, the DNA is TGCAGTGCTAGATCTAGCGGGGGCTCCTACGAGCAGTACTTC. Its protein is CSARSSGGSYEQYF.

This clonotype was detected only a few times. The gene calls are TRBV6-2 or TRBV6-3 and TRBJ1-1; D is undetermined. V lost 8 bases and J lost 0, with 7 bases in between. Germline assignment: CDR1 MNHEY and CDR2 SVGEGT. The CDR3 is 12 amino acids. CDR3: CASCHLNTEAFF. The CDR3 DNA sequence: TGTGCCAGCTGTCATTTGAACACTGAAGCTTTCTTT.

This clonotype was observed at least ten times. The chain couples TRBV25-1 to TRBJ2-5; D gene ambiguous. The CDR3 is 15 amino acids. Per germline, CDR1 MGHDK and CDR2 SYGVNS. Trimming removed 3 bases from V and 6 bases from J, with 17 bases in between. Here the CDR3 reads CASSDGREYKKTQYF. CDR3 nucleotides: TGTGCCAGCAGTGATGGAAGGGAATACAAGAAGACCCAGTACTTC.

In this sample, this clonotype turned up many times. The J gene is TRBJ2-7, the V gene TRBV12-3 or TRBV12-4, with 10 bases aligning to TRBD1. The CDR3 consists of 15 residues. With 6 bases clipped from V and 9 bases from J, the junction kept 14 bases outside the gene matches. Here the CDR3 DNA reads TGTGCCAGCAGCTCCCGACAGGGGGCGACGGTATGGCAGTACTTC. This codes for CASSSRQGATVWQYF.

This clonotype was picked up many times. The rearrangement links TRBV10-3 to TRBJ2-5; D gene uncertain. Trimming pared 3 bases from V and 1 base from J, leaving 6 bases between. Per the germline V gene, CDR1 is ENHRY and CDR2 is SYGVKD. The CDR3 extends over 13 amino acids. In nucleotides, the CDR3 is TGTGCCATCAGTGAAGGTGTCCAAGAGACCCAGTACTTC. This translates into CAISEGVQETQYF.

V usage is TRBV10-3 and J usage is TRBJ2-7; 9 bases are shared with TRBD1. Germline-derived CDR1 and CDR2 are ENHRY and SYGVKD. The CDR3 consists of 13 residues. The ends lost 6 bases at V and 7 bases at J; junction bases unmatched: 7. The CDR3 DNA is TGTGCCATCAGGGGACAGGGAGGTGAGGAGCAGTACTTC. Protein: CAIRGQGGEEQYF.

This clonotype was observed at least ten times. This chain links TRBV6-2 or TRBV6-3 with TRBJ2-3; D is perhaps TRBD1 or TRBD2 (5 bases each). The germline CDR1 and CDR2 sequences are MNHEY and SVGEGT. CDR3 size: 12 residues. With 3 bases removed from V and 7 bases from J, the gap between germline ends came to 8 bases. The CDR3 is CASSYEGHTQYF. Written as DNA, the CDR3 is TGTGCCAGCAGTTATGAGGGGCATACGCAGTATTTT.

This clonotype was seen many times. V usage is TRBV20-1 and J usage is TRBJ1-4, with unresolved D. The ends were cut back, 4 bases at V and 0 bases at J, with 9 bases in the middle. The CDR3 extends over 14 amino acids. CDR1 DFQATT and CDR2 SNEGSKA come from the germline V gene (reference sequence). DNA of the CDR3: TGCAGTGCTACCCCCACCGCAACTAATGAAAAACTGTTTTTT. It encodes CSATPTATNEKLFF.

This clonotype was seen at least ten times. The V call is TRBV6-1, the J call TRBJ1-1; the D is unclear. The V end was cut by 10 bases, the J end by 2 bases, with 17 bases between. CDR1 and CDR2 (germline): MNHNS, SASEGT. The CDR3 has 14 amino acids. CDR3 nucleotide sequence: TGTGCCACTCTAACGGGAGGGCTTAACACTGAAGCTTTCTTT. It specifies CATLTGGLNTEAFF.

The gene calls are TRBV20-1 and TRBJ2-5; 8 bases are a match to TRBD2. The length of the CDR3 is 14 residues. The V gene's germline CDR1 is DFQATT and CDR2 SNEGSKA (reference sequence). V lost 0 bases and J lost 5; bases outside the gene matches: 5. The CDR3 here is CSAREGTRRETQYF. The CDR3 region has the DNA TGCAGTGCTAGAGAGGGGACTAGGCGGGAGACCCAGTACTTC.

This chain joins TRBV7-2 and TRBJ2-5; D gene unclear. Trimming removed 1 base at V and 5 bases at J, with 14 bases between. Germline V lookup: CDR1 SGHTA, CDR2 FQGNSA. The length of the CDR3 is 15 residues. The CDR3 sequence: CASSLVPAQRETQYF. In DNA form, the CDR3 reads TGTGCCAGCAGCTTAGTCCCGGCGCAAAGGGAGACCCAGTACTTC.

This clonotype was counted ten times or more. This rearrangement joins TRBV6-5 to TRBJ2-6; D gene ambiguous. The CDR3 spans 17 residues. Trimming cost V 0 bases and J 0 bases, with 9 bases left between them. Germline values: CDR1 MNHEY, CDR2 SVGAGI. CDR3 DNA: TGTGCCAGCAGTTACTCGGCCAAGAGCTCTGGGGCCAACGTCCTGACTTTC. This sequence encodes CASSYSAKSSGANVLTF.

J is TRBJ1-5 and V is TRBV5-1, with a possible D match to TRBD1 (5 bases). Trimming pared 0 bases from V and 7 bases from J, leaving 14 bases between. The CDR3 spans 15 residues. Germline-derived CDR1 and CDR2 are SGHRS and YFSETQ. CDR3 region: CASSLGTGRGQPQHF. Here the CDR3 DNA reads TGCGCCAGCAGCTTGGGGACGGGACGGGGGCAGCCCCAGCATTTT.

This chain connects TRBV9 to TRBJ2-5, with D perhaps assigned TRBD1 or TRBD2 (6 bases each). Looked up from germline, CDR1 is SGDLS and CDR2 is YYNGEE. The V end was cut by 3 bases, the J end by 9 bases, with 12 bases between. The CDR3 runs to 12 residues. For the CDR3, the DNA is TGTGCCAGCAGCGAGGGGGGAGCGGCCCAGTACTTC. It yields the protein CASSEGGAAQYF.

This clonotype occurred many times. The rearrangement links TRBV5-1 to TRBJ2-1, with 8 nucleotides matching TRBD1. J was trimmed by 4 bases and V by 2 bases; bases with no gene match: 5. Germline CDR1 is SGHRS and CDR2 is YFSETQ. The CDR3 totals 15 residues. The CDR3 spells CASSLEGQVYNEQFF. CDR3 bases: TGCGCCAGCAGCTTAGAGGGACAGGTTTACAATGAGCAGTTCTTC.

Notes on this clonotype: This may come from a read error, since a much larger clone is one base off. V usage is TRBV4-1 and J usage is TRBJ2-4; 12 bases agree with TRBD2. The CDR3 has 18 residues. Germline CDR1 is MGHRA and CDR2 is YSYEKL. The CDR3 coding sequence is TGCGCCAGCAGCCAAGCTCTAGCGGGAGGGCTAGCCAAAAACGTTCAGTACTTC. Its translation: CASSQALAGGLAKNVQYF.

This clonotype was detected many times. The chain couples TRBV20-1 to TRBJ2-3; a possible D gene is TRBD1 (5 bases). CDR1 and CDR2 (germline): DFQATT, SNEGSKA (reference sequence). Trimming left V 6 bases short and J 6 bases short, with 10 bases between. CDR3 length: 11 amino acids. The CDR3 DNA reads as TGCAGTGCAAGGACATCGGATACGCAGTATTTT. Translation: CSARTSDTQYF.

This clonotype was counted between two and nine times. The chain links TRBV9 to TRBJ1-1, with 7 bases fitting TRBD1. V lost 3 bases, J lost 0 bases, and 8 bases stayed unmatched. CDR1 and CDR2 from the germline V gene are SGDLS and YYNGEE. The CDR3 is made up of 16 amino acids. CDR3 protein: CASSARDRSMNTEAFF. The DNA for the CDR3 is TGTGCCAGCAGCGCGAGGGACAGAAGTATGAACACTGAAGCTTTCTTT. The whole variable domain, filled in from reference TRBV9 and TRBJ1-1, reads DSGVTQTPKHLITATGQRVTLRCSPRSGDLSVYWYQQSLDQGLQFLIQYYNGEERAKGNILERFSAQQFPDLHSELNLSSLELGDSALYFCASSARDRSMNTEAFFGQGTRLTVV.

The sample holds a few counts of this clonotype. The rearrangement links TRBV7-3 to TRBJ2-1; D is undetermined. There are 14 residues in the CDR3. Between the trimmed V and J ends, which lost 5 bases and 5 bases, there was a span of 13 bases. Germline V gives CDR1 SGHTA, CDR2 FQGTGA. In DNA form, the CDR3 reads TGTGCCAGCAGCCCCGGACGGATTGACAATGAGCAGTTCTTC. Translating it yields CASSPGRIDNEQFF.

Notes on this clonotype: It may be a read error: a sequence one base away is much more abundant. J is TRBJ2-1 and V is TRBV12-3 or TRBV12-4; D not resolved. V was cut by 6 bases and J by 11 bases, with 14 bases left in between. This CDR3 comprises 12 residues. The CDR3 sequence: CASSPEVYKQFF. DNA for the CDR3: TGTGCCAGCAGCCCAGAGGTCTATAAGCAGTTCTTC.

CDR3 loop: CSAPPGAAAETQYF. The CDR3 nucleotides read TGCAGTGCCCCCCCGGGGGCCGCAGCAGAGACCCAGTACTTC. The genes are TRBV20-1 and TRBJ2-5; either TRBD1 or TRBD2 may supply D (6 bases each). The CDR3 length is 14 residues. Deletions cut 6 bases from V and 4 bases from J, with 18 bases between. Germline values: CDR1 DFQATT, CDR2 SNEGSKA (reference sequence).